The clone carrying this T cell receptor beta chain has a count of ten or more. This record belongs to a study of human T cells and chemical hapten exposure. As handled by the study authors: Sample TCR totals centred on a median of roughly 96,000, ranging about 20,000 to 700,000. Via MiXCR, TCRdb re-called the 5' RACE reads, giving one row per CDR3 protein. It is TCRdb's table, rather than the study itself, that gives the V and J calls and clone size. The sample carries some 150,000 distinct CDR3 sequences, 4.1% recorded once. The CDR3 loop spans 13 amino acids. Germline lookup yields CDR1 DFQATT and CDR2 SNEGSKA (reference sequence). Deletions cut 6 bases from V and 1 base from J, with 11 bases between. The authors extracted total RNA from unfractionated whole blood.

The rearrangement joins TRBV20-1 to TRBJ2-3; no firm D call. The receptor was derived from a female donor in good health. The CDR3, as DNA: TGCAGTGCCCGAGGAAGTGGCACAGATACGCAGTATTTT. Its protein is CSARGSGTDTQYF.